The rows below give T cell receptor beta chains drawn from one sample of a study of OX40 agonist ivuxolimab in advanced cancers. Repertoires were generated with immunoSEQ multiplex PCR, while TCRdb's copy carries only in-frame clones and drops some. This table holds approximately 69,000 clones, nearly 90% found once. This material consisted of CD4+ or CD8+ T cells sorted from blood, taken in a trial of the OX40 agonist ivuxolimab. The receptors were sampled from an adult with an advanced solid tumor such as melanoma, head and neck, liver or kidney cancer. The CDR3 runs from the conserved cysteine through the conserved F or W. The order of the fields is clone size, D gene, J gene, V gene, CDR3 DNA, CDR3 protein. D genes are given only for firm matches. The listing skips clone size in some rows; elsewhere it reads once, few, many or a size class.

>NA|NA|TRBJ2-3|TRBV28
TGTGCCAGCAACAGGGCAAAAGGAGATACGCAGTATTTT
CASNRAKGDTQYF
>NA|TRBD1|TRBJ2-7|TRBV28
TGTGCCAGCAGCCAATCAGGGGGCATGGGCTACGAGCAGTACTTC
CASSQSGGMGYEQYF
>NA|TRBD1|TRBJ2-5|TRBV28
TGTGTCAGGGGGGAGACCCAGTACTTC
CVRGETQYF
>NA|NA|TRBJ2-6|TRBV11-2
TGTGCCAGCAGCTTAAGAACAGTGAAGCACTCTGGGGCCAACGTCCTGACTTTC
CASSLRTVKHSGANVLTF
>NA|NA|TRBJ1-5|TRBV21-1
TGTGCCAGCAGCACCACCGGGCCCAATCAGCCCCAGCATTTT
CASSTTGPNQPQHF
>NA|TRBD1|TRBJ2-5|TRBV6-1
TGTGCCAGCAACCCATCGGGGACAGGTGAAGAGACCCAGTACTTC
CASNPSGTGEETQYF
>once|NA|TRBJ1-5|TRBV2
TGTGCCAGCAGCCAAATCTCTCGACTGGAGCCCCAGCATTTT
CASSQISRLEPQHF
>NA|TRBD2|TRBJ2-1|TRBV5-1
TGCGCCAGCAATCTACTAGCGGGAGGGGACAATGAGCAGCTCTTC
CASNLLAGGDNEQLF
>once|TRBD2|TRBJ2-3|TRBV10-3
TGTGCCATCAGCCAATTATTGAGCGGGAGTCATCCAGATACGCAGTATTTT
CAISQLLSGSHPDTQYF
>NA|NA|TRBJ2-2|TRBV11-3
TGTGCCAGCAGCCAGAACGGGATAACCGGGGAGCTGTTTTTT
CASSQNGITGELFF
>NA|NA|TRBJ1-1|TRBV28
TGTGCCAGCAGTTTAGGAACCCCAGCGGGGGGGAACACTGAAGCTTTCTTT
CASSLGTPAGGNTEAFF
>once|NA|TRBJ1-1|TRBV5-8
TGTGCCAGCAGCTTGGGCCGCCGTGAAGCTTTCTTT
CASSLGRREAFF
>NA|TRBD2|TRBJ2-3|TRBV27
TGTGCCGGCAGACTCGCGGGAGATGAGACAGATACGCAGTATTTT
CAGRLAGDETDTQYF
>NA|NA|TRBJ2-2|TRBV12-5
TGTGCTAGTGGTTTAGCCGGGAAGGTCGGGGAGCTGTTTTTT
CASGLAGKVGELFF
>once|NA|TRBJ2-7|TRBV7-2
TGTGCCAGCAGCATACGACACCACTACGAGCAGTACTTC
CASSIRHHYEQYF